Here is one T cell receptor beta chain with its context. What antigen it recognizes has not been identified. No much larger clonotype is one base removed from it; base qualities were not supplied. Sequencing was carried out with an Illumina HiSeq 1500. In-frame beta chains were kept once TCRdb had trimmed the public reads at Q25 with fastp and called clones with MiXCR. Merged by CDR3 protein, the rows form single entries marked with the most common genes and DNA. For this sample there are under 350,000 distinct CDR3 sequences; approximately 22% appear just once. The ten largest clones take up under 25% of the sample. This sample was included in a study of T cell repertoires in cytomegalovirus infection (dated by TCRdb to between 2017 and 2020). Some background on the complete study: Recently identified HLA-C-restricted CMV epitopes, whose presentation resists viral immunomodulation, were targeted by peptide stimulations together with well-studied HLA-B-restricted epitopes. The HLA type of each donor mattered for the analysis, because public TCR beta signatures pointed to carriage of CMV infection along with the matching HLA type. Beyond this particular receptor, the publication reports: The ex vivo response was dominated by HLA-C-restricted CMV-specific TCR beta clonotypes, which also provided the single most frequent clonotype in two of eight donors. In both this cohort and an independent cohort of approximately 350 donors, the cumulative frequency of public TCR beta family members distinguished carriers of CMV infection plus the relevant HLA type.

This sample's treatment or condition label indicates: in vitro stimulation with specific CMV peptide epitopes to enrich CMV-specific T cells. Sequenced here: cultured PBMCs, sampled from culture after CMV antigen stimulation. The source of this sequence is a human donor in good health (CMV status not recorded). Some clones in this sample may be carry-over from other donors' samples.

The sequenced DNA is TGTGCCAGCAGTCCAAGCGGGAAGCTACGAGAGACCCAGTACTTC. Translation gives CASSPSGKLRETQYF. This chain is built from TRBV27 and TRBJ2-5, and 7 junctional nucleotides match TRBD2. V is pruned by 5 bases and J by 4 bases, leaving 10 bases of the junction without a gene match. From the cysteine up to the phenylalanine, the CDR3 has a length of 15 residues. The only DNA kept is the CDR3, 45 bases in frame from the first base. Based on the germline V gene (reference sequence), the CDR1 and CDR2 sequences are MNHEY and SMNVEV.